The 27 T cell receptor beta chains presented below share a single source sample, sequenced in a study of glioma-infiltrating T cells after dendritic cell vaccination. The protocol was immunoSEQ multiplex PCR, while the TCRdb copy is restricted to in-frame clones and leaves out a portion. The sample contains roughly 85,000 clones, 85% of which appear only once. Time point of the sample: after dendritic cell vaccination, including at tumor progression/relapse. Specimen: blood, collected after dendritic cell vaccination. The receptors were sampled from a human donor with glioblastoma.

This chain links TRBV5-1 with TRBJ1-3; D gene unclear. CDR1 is SGHRS and CDR2 is YFSETQ in the germline V gene. The length of the CDR3 is 14 residues. The V end was cut by 4 bases, the J end by 4 bases, with 12 bases between. CDR3 region: CASSETIGGNTIYF. CDR3 nucleotide sequence: TGCGCCAGCAGCGAAACTATAGGAGGAAACACCATATATTTT.

This clone was counted a few times. The CDR3 is CASSPYTGETNEKLFF. The CDR3 DNA is TGTGCCAGCAGTCCATATACAGGGGAAACTAATGAAAAACTGTTTTTT. This chain joins TRBV27 and TRBJ1-4, with 7 nucleotides matching TRBD1. The J segment lost 1 base and the V segment lost 5 bases, leaving 7 bases of the junction unmatched. The CDR3 runs to 16 residues. CDR1 and CDR2 (germline): MNHEY, SMNVEV (reference sequence).

The chain joins TRBV6-1 to TRBJ2-3, with 10 bases lining up with TRBD1. Germline loops: CDR1 MNHNS, CDR2 SASEGT. V shed 4 bases and J 5 bases; nucleotides not matched to a gene: 6. The CDR3 has 15 residues. CDR3: CASSVGTGVIDTQYF. In DNA form, the CDR3 reads TGTGCCAGCAGTGTTGGGACAGGGGTCATAGATACGCAGTATTTT.

The V and J genes are TRBV6-5 and TRBJ1-1; tentative D call: TRBD1 (5 bases). Between the trimmed V and J ends, which lost 2 bases and 9 bases, there was a span of 13 bases. The CDR3 is 13 residues long. Germline values: CDR1 MNHEY, CDR2 SVGAGI. This CDR3 is CASSYTLTEKAFF. The CDR3 bases are TGTGCCAGCAGTTACACCCTGACAGAGAAAGCTTTCTTT.

V is TRBV27 and J is TRBJ2-7; a possible D gene is TRBD2 (6 bases). This CDR3 contains 14 residues. The V end lost 5 bases, the J end lost 2 bases, and 13 bases lay between the germline ends. Germline values: CDR1 MNHEY, CDR2 SMNVEV (reference sequence). CDR3 in amino acids: CASSLAGTTYEQYF. DNA for the CDR3: TGTGCCAGCAGTCTGGCGGGAACTACCTACGAGCAGTACTTC.

The genes are TRBV2 and TRBJ1-4, with 7 nucleotides matching TRBD1. Unmatched junction bases numbered 5, after V lost 5 bases and J lost 8 bases. The CDR3 covers 13 residues. Per germline, CDR1 SNHLY and CDR2 FYNNEI. The CDR3 is CASSSGTVEKLFF. For the CDR3, the DNA is TGTGCCAGCAGTTCCGGGACAGTGGAAAAACTGTTTTTT.

This chain uses TRBV5-1 with TRBJ2-7; TRBD2 matches at 14 bases. Germline V gene data show CDR1 as SGHRS and CDR2 as YFSETQ. The CDR3 extends over 15 amino acids. Unmatched junction bases numbered 2, after V lost 4 bases and J lost 2 bases. The CDR3 DNA reads as TGCGCCAGCAGCACGGGACTAGCGGGAGCCTACGAGCAGTACTTC. This gives the protein CASSTGLAGAYEQYF.

The chain carries TRBV7-2 and TRBJ1-6, with a tentative D call TRBD1 (5 bases). V lost 2 bases to trimming and J lost 7 bases, with 9 bases between them. Germline V gene sequence: CDR1 SGHTA, CDR2 FQGNSA. This CDR3 is 14 amino acids long. CDR3 bases: TGTGCCAGCAGCTTAACCCCAGGGAATTCACCCCTCCACTTT. Its protein product is CASSLTPGNSPLHF.

This rearrangement joins TRBV7-8 to TRBJ1-5; weak D call: TRBD1 (5 bases). Per germline, CDR1 SGHVS and CDR2 FQNEAQ. The CDR3 runs 16 residues. V was cut by 4 bases and J by 5 bases, with 18 bases left in between. CDR3 nucleotides: TGTGCCAGCAGCTCCAGAGTAGTGGGGCTCTATCAGCCCCAGCATTTT. This translates into CASSSRVVGLYQPQHF.

This chain connects TRBV28 to TRBJ1-5; maybe TRBD1 (6 bases). Trimming took 8 bases from V and 5 from J, leaving 16 bases between them. Germline CDR1 is MDHEN and CDR2 is SYDVKM. CDR3 size: 14 residues. CDR3 DNA: TGTGCCAGCTGTCTGAACAGGGAGCATCAGCCCCAGCATTTT. Protein sequence: CASCLNREHQPQHF.

V and J are TRBV28 and TRBJ2-7; 10 bases fit TRBD1. The CDR3 contains 15 residues. Germline loops: CDR1 MDHEN, CDR2 SYDVKM. The ends lost 6 bases at V and 3 bases at J; junction bases unmatched: 8. The CDR3 region is CASRTGTGEFYEQYF. The CDR3 coding sequence is TGTGCCAGCAGGACCGGGACAGGGGAGTTCTACGAGCAGTACTTC.

V and J are TRBV27 and TRBJ1-1; maybe TRBD1 (6 bases). The CDR3 has 17 amino acids. Looked up from germline, CDR1 is MNHEY and CDR2 is SMNVEV (reference sequence). Between the trimmed V and J ends, which lost 4 bases and 4 bases, there was a span of 22 bases. The CDR3 loop reads CASSYQRRGSGSTEAFF. CDR3 sequence (DNA): TGTGCCAGCAGTTACCAACGCAGGGGTTCGGGAAGCACTGAAGCTTTCTTT.

Remarks on this clone: At one end the junction does not follow the germline gene, possibly because of a read error. The rearrangement links TRBV7-6 to TRBJ1-2; 8 nucleotides agree with TRBD1. From germline, CDR1 is SGHVS and CDR2 FNYEAQ. This CDR3 spans 13 amino acids. Here the CDR3 DNA reads TGTGCCAGCAGCTTAGCAGACAGGGGAGAGCAAAACTTC. Its translation: CASSLADRGEQNF.

The V call is TRBV13, the J call TRBJ2-3, with TRBD1 matching over 10 bases. J lost 1 base, V lost 5 bases, and 12 bases had no gene match. Germline loops: CDR1 PRHDT, CDR2 FYEKMQ (reference sequence). CDR3 length equals 18 residues. CDR3 sequence (DNA): TGTGCCAGCAGCCACTCTCATTCGGGGACAGGGGGCACAGATACGCAGTATTTT. Its translation is CASSHSHSGTGGTDTQYF. The entire variable domain, with the rest obtained from reference TRBV13 and TRBJ2-3, is as follows: AAGVIQSPRHLIKEKRETATLKCYPIPRHDTVYWYQQGPGQDPQFLISFYEKMQSDKGSIPDRFSAQQFSDYHSELNMSSLELGDSALYFCASSHSHSGTGGTDTQYFGPGTRLTVL.

The gene calls are TRBV25-1 and TRBJ1-2; D not certain. Germline CDR1 is MGHDK and CDR2 is SYGVNS. Trimming stripped 1 base from V and 2 bases from J, with 8 bases between. The CDR3 spans 14 residues. The CDR3 region has the DNA TGTGCCAGCAGTGAATTAACAGAAAACTATGGCTACACCTTC. Its protein product is CASSELTENYGYTF.

The chain has TRBV7-9 and TRBJ2-7; 8 bases are shared with TRBD1. Losses at the gene ends were 5 bases for V and 4 bases for J; bases not matched to a gene: 10. The CDR3 contains 15 residues. Germline assignment: CDR1 SEHNR and CDR2 FQNEAQ (reference sequence). The CDR3 region has the DNA TGTGCCAGCAGCCTAGACAGGGGCGGAAAATACGAGCAGTACTTC. Its translation: CASSLDRGGKYEQYF.

The rearrangement links TRBV6-5 to TRBJ2-7, with 12 bases identical to TRBD2. Germline-derived CDR1 and CDR2 are MNHEY and SVGAGI. This CDR3 has 13 residues. With V trimmed by 6 bases and J by 7 bases, 4 bases remained unmatched. The CDR3 DNA is TGTGCCAGCAGCTCACTAGCGGGAGGTGAGCAGTACTTC. The encoded protein is CASSSLAGGEQYF.

This rearrangement joins TRBV5-4 to TRBJ1-1, with D unclear. Germline lookup yields CDR1 SGHNT and CDR2 YYREEE (reference sequence). Trimming took off 0 bases at V and 4 bases at J, with 7 bases between the two ends. The CDR3 loop spans 13 amino acids. CDR3: CASSLGGPTEAFF. CDR3 sequence (DNA): TGTGCCAGCAGCTTGGGAGGGCCCACTGAAGCTTTCTTT.

The chain recombines TRBV2 with TRBJ2-1; the match to TRBD2 covers 9 bases. The germline gives CDR1 SNHLY, CDR2 FYNNEI. The CDR3 length is 13 residues. Unmatched junction bases numbered 6, after V lost 10 bases and J lost 5 bases. CDR3 amino acids: CATKGLADNEQFF. DNA for the CDR3: TGTGCCACAAAGGGACTAGCTGACAATGAGCAGTTCTTC.

CDR3 in DNA: TGTGCCAGCAGACCCCGGACAGGGGATCTCTACAATGAGCAGTTCTTC. It yields the protein CASRPRTGDLYNEQFF. The rearrangement uses TRBV28 and TRBJ2-1, with 9 bases identical to TRBD1. Germline CDR1 reads MDHEN; CDR2 reads SYDVKM. The CDR3 contains 16 residues. V dropped 6 bases and J dropped 3; count of bases not matched to a gene: 9.

This clone was recorded only once. The chain recombines TRBV7-9 with TRBJ2-3; TRBD2 aligns across 13 bases. The CDR3 spans 17 residues. The V gene end was trimmed by 4 bases and the J gene end by 4 bases; junction bases not matched to a gene: 8. Germline V CDR1 and CDR2: SEHNR, FQNEAQ (reference sequence). CDR3 sequence (DNA): TGTGCCAGCAGCTCCCGCGCCGGACTAGCGGGAGCAGATACGCAGTATTTT. It encodes CASSSRAGLAGADTQYF.

V is TRBV7-2 and J is TRBJ2-5; 11 nucleotides match TRBD2. Germline V gives CDR1 SGHTA, CDR2 FQGNSA. Trimming took 3 bases from V and 5 from J; bases not matched to a gene: 5. The CDR3 sequence is 15 residues long. The CDR3 is CASSFSGGAEETQYF. CDR3 DNA: TGTGCCAGCAGCTTTAGCGGGGGGGCCGAGGAGACCCAGTACTTC. Looking up the rest from reference TRBV7-2 and TRBJ2-5 gives the full variable domain: GAGVSQSPSNKVTEKGKDVELRCDPISGHTALYWYRQSLGQGLEFLIYFQGNSAPDKSGLPSDRFSAERTGGSVSTLTIQRTQQEDSAVYLCASSFSGGAEETQYFGPGTRLLVL.

A single count supports this clone. The V and J genes are TRBV7-9 and TRBJ2-1; weak D call: TRBD2 (6 bases). Germline V gene data show CDR1 as SEHNR and CDR2 as FQNEAQ (reference sequence). Trimming stripped 3 bases from V and 5 bases from J, with 11 bases between. The CDR3 is 14 residues long. The CDR3 sequence is CASSLAGWNNEQFF. The DNA of the CDR3 is TGTGCCAGCAGCTTGGCGGGATGGAACAATGAGCAGTTCTTC.

The J gene is TRBJ2-7, the V gene TRBV5-5; TRBD2 agrees at 14 bases. The trim removed 4 bases at V and 0 bases at J, leaving 6 bases unmatched. The V gene's germline CDR1 is SGHKS and CDR2 YYEKEE (reference sequence). CDR3 length: 17 amino acids. The CDR3 protein is CASSLGLAGGLSYEQYF. The CDR3 DNA is TGTGCCAGCAGCCTTGGACTAGCGGGAGGCCTCTCCTACGAGCAGTACTTC.

CDR3 in amino acids: CASSDTGGSNEKLFF. As DNA, the CDR3 is TGTGCCAGCAGCGATACAGGGGGATCTAATGAAAAACTGTTTTTT. The rearrangement links TRBV7-9 to TRBJ1-4; 8 nucleotides align to TRBD1. The CDR3 extends over 15 amino acids. CDR1 is SEHNR, CDR2 FQNEAQ, per germline (reference sequence). V gave up 5 bases and J gave up 3 bases; unmatched junction bases: 5.

The chain is built from TRBV9 and TRBJ2-1, with 9 bases matching TRBD1. Per germline, CDR1 SGDLS and CDR2 YYNGEE. This CDR3 has 15 residues. After removal of 3 bases from V and 3 bases from J, the junction contained 4 bases not matched to a gene. The CDR3 protein is CASSASGQGYNEQFF. CDR3 DNA sequence: TGTGCCAGCAGCGCCTCGGGACAGGGCTACAATGAGCAGTTCTTC. Filled out from reference TRBV9 and TRBJ2-1, the complete variable domain reads DSGVTQTPKHLITATGQRVTLRCSPRSGDLSVYWYQQSLDQGLQFLIQYYNGEERAKGNILERFSAQQFPDLHSELNLSSLELGDSALYFCASSASGQGYNEQFFGPGTRLTVL.

This clone was found once. The V gene is TRBV7-9, the J gene TRBJ2-5; possible D gene TRBD1, 6 bases. Trimming pared 3 bases from V and 5 bases from J, leaving 25 bases between. CDR1 and CDR2 (germline): SEHNR, FQNEAQ (reference sequence). This CDR3 region has 18 residues. CDR3 region: CASSFPSRDIQNRETQYF. CDR3 coding DNA: TGTGCCAGCAGCTTTCCGTCCCGGGACATTCAAAACAGGGAGACCCAGTACTTC.